This T cell receptor (beta chain) came from a study of blood T cells in healthy people across ages. On this clonotype: What it binds is unknown.

Through a sample-barcoded 5' primer and a J-beta primer mix, a second PCR was run for 7 to 11 cycles. One entry per CDR3 protein, called by TCRdb with MiXCR from the 5' RACE reads. The sample holds around 1.5 million distinct CDR3 sequences, approximately 59% seen once. Points from the study as a whole: The percentage of naive T cells correlated strongly with TCR beta diversity.

Germline V gene data show CDR1 as MNHEY and CDR2 as SMNVEV (reference sequence). V was pared by 10 bases and J by 0 bases, with 17 bases between. The CDR3 runs 15 residues. Sequencing input: blood. The receptor was isolated from a man in his late teens or twenties in good health. The J gene is TRBJ2-3, the V gene TRBV27; possible D gene TRBD2, 6 bases. CDR3 region: CATLALAASTDTQYF. The CDR3 DNA follows: TGTGCCACCTTGGCCTTAGCGGCTAGCACAGATACGCAGTATTTT.